What follows are 11 T cell receptor beta chains derived from one specimen sequenced in a study of PD-L1 blockade in urothelial cancer. Using immunoSEQ multiplex PCR, the repertoire was profiled, and TCRdb retains in-frame clones only, with some absent. The sample lists tens of thousands of clones; around 84% were seen once. The time point: peripheral blood 6 weeks after treatment start. Sequenced here: PBMCs, sampled around atezolizumab (anti-PD-L1) treatment. All receptors derive from a man in his 70s with urothelial cancer.

This rearrangement joins TRBV19 to TRBJ2-1; 9 positions agree with TRBD2. CDR1 is LNHDA, CDR2 SQIVND, per germline (reference sequence). CDR3 length: 16 residues. V dropped 5 bases and J dropped 9; count of bases not matched to a gene: 14. The CDR3 sequence is CASSAQGLAGSGEQFF. CDR3 in DNA: TGTGCCAGTAGTGCCCAGGGACTAGCAGGTTCGGGTGAGCAGTTCTTC.

V is TRBV5-4 and J is TRBJ2-5; D might be TRBD2 (5 bases). The CDR3 loop spans 15 amino acids. In germline, CDR1 is SGHNT, CDR2 YYREEE (reference sequence). V gave up 4 bases and J gave up 5 bases, with 18 bases separating them. CDR3 loop: CASSREAPERETQYF. The CDR3 bases are TGTGCCAGCAGCCGAGAGGCCCCCGAGCGGGAGACCCAGTACTTC.

V and J are TRBV5-4 and TRBJ2-1; a possible D gene is TRBD2 (6 bases). Germline V gene data show CDR1 as SGHNT and CDR2 as YYREEE (reference sequence). The CDR3 runs 15 residues. V shed 1 base and J shed 10 bases, with 18 bases lying between them. CDR3 loop: CASSLPGDEADEQFF. CDR3 nucleotide sequence: TGTGCCAGCAGCTTGCCGGGAGATGAGGCCGACGAGCAGTTCTTC.

Relative to its sample, this clone is medium-sized. This chain links TRBV6-5 with TRBJ2-2, with 9 positions matching TRBD2. The CDR3 has 15 amino acids. J was trimmed by 4 bases and V by 5 bases; bases with no gene match: 5. Germline CDR1 MNHEY, CDR2 SVGAGI. The CDR3 sequence: CASSPGLAGTGELFF. The CDR3 DNA reads as TGTGCCAGCAGTCCGGGACTAGCCGGCACCGGGGAGCTGTTTTTT.

This clone was detected once. This chain joins TRBV2 and TRBJ2-5; D gene uncertain. There are 13 residues in the CDR3. CDR1 is SNHLY, CDR2 FYNNEI, per germline. V shed 4 bases and J shed 4 bases, with 10 bases lying between them. DNA for the CDR3: TGTGCCAGCAGTGCAACTGTCGGAGAGACCCAGTACTTC. Encoded protein: CASSATVGETQYF.

V gene TRBV28 combines with J gene TRBJ2-1; maybe TRBD1 (5 bases). This CDR3 contains 14 residues. V dropped 3 bases and J dropped 8 bases, with 14 bases sitting between them. The V gene's germline CDR1 is MDHEN and CDR2 SYDVKM. CDR3 sequence: CASSFGLRGDEQFF. The CDR3 DNA reads TGTGCCAGCAGTTTCGGGCTTAGGGGCGATGAGCAGTTCTTC.

The chain carries TRBV6-1 and TRBJ2-7, with a weak D call TRBD2 (6 bases). Germline CDR1 MNHNS, CDR2 SASEGT. Trimming removed 3 bases at V and 3 bases at J, with 18 bases between. This CDR3 region has 16 residues. The CDR3: CASSDPGVGLNYEQYF. For the CDR3, the DNA is TGTGCCAGCAGTGACCCGGGGGTAGGGTTGAACTACGAGCAGTACTTC.

V gene TRBV12-5 combines with J gene TRBJ2-7, with a weak D call TRBD1 (5 bases). This CDR3 region has 12 residues. CDR1 and CDR2 (germline): LGHNT, FRNRAP. Trimming shortened V by 6 bases and J by 6 bases, and 12 bases separated the two germline ends. CDR3 loop: CASGFHRGEQYF. The CDR3 coding sequence is TGTGCTAGTGGCTTCCATAGGGGCGAGCAGTACTTC.

This clone was observed a single time. The V and J genes are TRBV30 and TRBJ2-7; 9 positions agree with TRBD2. The V gene's germline CDR1 is GTSNPN and CDR2 SVGIG (reference sequence). The CDR3 extends over 12 amino acids. The V and J ends lost 2 bases and 7 bases, in that order; junction bases with no gene match: 3. This CDR3 reads CAWSYAGGEQYF. CDR3 bases: TGTGCCTGGAGTTATGCGGGGGGGGAGCAGTACTTC. Drawing the rest from reference TRBV30 and TRBJ2-7, the complete variable domain is SQTIHQWPATLVQPVGSPLSLECTVEGTSNPNLYWYRQAAGRGLQLLFYSVGIGQISSEVPQNLSASRPQDRQFILSSKKLLLSDSGFYLCAWSYAGGEQYFGPGTRLTVT.

Only a few counts were recorded for this clone. The chain couples TRBV7-9 to TRBJ2-5; 9 bases map to TRBD1. The CDR3 loop spans 16 amino acids. The J segment lost 4 bases and the V segment lost 6 bases, leaving 12 bases of the junction unmatched. The germline CDR1 and CDR2 sequences are SEHNR and FQNEAQ (reference sequence). In nucleotides, the CDR3 is TGTGCCAGCAGTCGTACGTCACAGGGGGCAGGAGAGACCCAGTACTTC. Protein: CASSRTSQGAGETQYF.

This clone was detected only once. The rearrangement joins TRBV5-1 to TRBJ1-5; D may be TRBD1 (5 bases). Germline V gene data show CDR1 as SGHRS and CDR2 as YFSETQ. The CDR3 covers 14 residues. Trimming took off 1 base at V and 2 bases at J, with 7 bases between the two ends. The DNA of the CDR3 is TGCGCCAGCAGCTTGACAGGAGGCAATCAGCCCCAGCATTTT. Translating it yields CASSLTGGNQPQHF.